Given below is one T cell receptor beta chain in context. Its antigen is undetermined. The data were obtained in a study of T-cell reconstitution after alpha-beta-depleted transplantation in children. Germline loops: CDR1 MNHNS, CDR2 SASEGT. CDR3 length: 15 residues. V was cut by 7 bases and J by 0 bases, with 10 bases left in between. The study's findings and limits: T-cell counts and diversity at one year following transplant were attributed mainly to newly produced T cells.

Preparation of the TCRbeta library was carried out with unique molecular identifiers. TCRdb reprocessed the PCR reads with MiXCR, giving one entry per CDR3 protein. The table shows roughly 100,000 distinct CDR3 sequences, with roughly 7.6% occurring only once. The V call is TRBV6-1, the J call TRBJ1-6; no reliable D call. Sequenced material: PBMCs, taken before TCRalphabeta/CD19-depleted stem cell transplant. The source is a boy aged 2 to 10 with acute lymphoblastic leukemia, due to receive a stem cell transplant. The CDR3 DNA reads TGTGCCAGCACCTCGCGGGGCTCCTATAATTCACCCCTCCACTTT. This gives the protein CASTSRGSYNSPLHF.